Here is one T cell receptor (beta chain) with its context. Its antigen remains unidentified. This sample also contains other DNA sequences that code for the same CDR3. This sample stems from a study of OX40 agonist ivuxolimab in advanced cancers. Study-wide results and limits: Expansion of clones was among the lowest in partial responders at 0.1-3.0 mg/kg. Researchers report that CD8+ T cells had, on average, more expanded clones than CD4+.

The CDR3 is 12 residues long. CDR1 and CDR2 from the germline V gene are SGHTA and FQGNSA. V was cut by 1 base and J by 7 bases, with 4 bases left in between. The method was immunoSEQ multiplex PCR; TCRdb's version includes in-frame clones alone and lacks a portion of them. The sample lists around 85,000 clones, 91% occurring once. Drawing of blood for sampling happened at baseline, at cycle 4 day 1, and at cycle 7 day 1. The TCR originated in an adult with an advanced solid tumor such as melanoma, head and neck, liver or kidney cancer. The V call is TRBV7-2, the J call TRBJ2-2; D gene ambiguous. Material: CD4+ or CD8+ T cells sorted from blood, obtained in a trial of the OX40 agonist ivuxolimab. The CDR3 nucleotides read TGTGCCAGCAGCTTAGAAGTCGGGGAGCTGTTTTTT. Encoded protein: CASSLEVGELFF. Full variable domain (outside the CDR3, taken from reference TRBV7-2 and TRBJ2-2): GAGVSQSPSNKVTEKGKDVELRCDPISGHTALYWYRQSLGQGLEFLIYFQGNSAPDKSGLPSDRFSAERTGGSVSTLTIQRTQQEDSAVYLCASSLEVGELFFGEGSRLTVL.